Sequencing of this T cell receptor beta chain was carried out in a study of blood T cell repertoires in COVID-19. The assay was immunoSEQ multiplex PCR, and TCRdb's table has in-frame clones only and misses some. The data show over 200,000 clones, with about 86% seen just once and 6.2% held by the top ten. In this sample, this clone turned up once. The clonotype comes from a man between 60 and 75 years old who had recovered from COVID-19. The specimen was peripheral blood.

The CDR3 DNA is TGTGCCAGCAGCGTCCGACAGGGGTCATCCTTGACTGAAGCTTTCTTT. Translated, it gives CASSVRQGSSLTEAFF. The rearrangement links TRBV9 to TRBJ1-1, with TRBD1 identical over 8 bases. This CDR3 has 16 residues. With 2 bases clipped from V and 5 bases from J, the junction kept 11 bases outside the gene matches. Germline CDR1 SGDLS, CDR2 YYNGEE. The full variable domain, in which reference TRBV9 and TRBJ1-1 provide the parts outside the CDR3, is DSGVTQTPKHLITATGQRVTLRCSPRSGDLSVYWYQQSLDQGLQFLIQYYNGEERAKGNILERFSAQQFPDLHSELNLSSLELGDSALYFCASSVRQGSSLTEAFFGQGTRLTVV.